The 21 T cell receptor beta chains below come from one sample, sequenced in a study of cytotoxic CD8 clonotypes in ibrutinib-treated CLL. The repertoire was sequenced with immunoSEQ multiplex PCR; TCRdb's copy has only in-frame clones and lacks some. The repertoire includes around 130,000 clones, roughly 84% of them detected once, and roughly 3.3% sits in the top ten. Specimen: PBMCs, collected after 24 months of ibrutinib treatment. The receptors shown here come from a human donor with chronic lymphocytic leukemia.

V and J are TRBV18 and TRBJ2-5, with no clear D. The CDR3 contains 12 residues. Trimming stripped 0 bases from V and 4 bases from J, with 3 bases between. The V gene's germline CDR1 is KGHSH and CDR2 LQKENI. As DNA, the CDR3 is TGTGCCAGCTCACCACCGAGAGAGACCCAGTACTTC. It yields the protein CASSPPRETQYF.

As for this clone: The junction and the germline gene differ at one end; a read error may be behind it. Other nucleotide sequences in the sample specify the same CDR3. This rearrangement joins TRBV5-1 to TRBJ1-2; no definite D call. CDR1 SGHRS and CDR2 YFSETQ come from the germline V gene. This CDR3 spans 15 amino acids. CDR3 nucleotides: TGTGCCAGCAGCTTGTCGGCAGTTCCCAAAGAGGGCTACACCTTC. Amino acid sequence: CASSLSAVPKEGYTF.

The chain couples TRBV6-5 to TRBJ1-1; unclear D gene. Trimming took off 2 bases at V and 0 bases at J, with 13 bases between the two ends. The V gene's germline CDR1 is MNHEY and CDR2 SVGAGI. This CDR3 spans 16 amino acids. In DNA form, the CDR3 reads TGTGCCAGCAGTTACCGGGAAGAACGAATGAACACTGAAGCTTTCTTT. It specifies CASSYREERMNTEAFF.

V and J are TRBV11-3 and TRBJ2-2, with unresolved D. CDR1 and CDR2 (germline): SGHNT, YENEEA. V lost 2 bases and J lost 6, with 4 bases in between. The length of the CDR3 is 12 residues. CDR3 sequence reads: CASSLMAGELFF. CDR3 bases: TGTGCCAGCAGCTTAATGGCCGGGGAGCTGTTTTTT.

The genes are TRBV28 and TRBJ2-7, with 7 positions matching TRBD1. The CDR3 has 12 amino acids. CDR1 and CDR2 from the germline V gene are MDHEN and SYDVKM. Trimming cost V 8 bases and J 3 bases; bases outside gene matches: 4. CDR3: CASGRQGYEQYF. CDR3 DNA sequence: TGTGCCAGCGGCCGACAGGGCTACGAGCAGTACTTC.

The chain carries TRBV14 and TRBJ2-3, with 8 bases fitting TRBD1. CDR3 size: 19 residues. Germline lookup yields CDR1 SGHDN and CDR2 FVKESK. V shed 5 bases and J 2 bases; nucleotides not matched to a gene: 18. The chain's CDR3 is CASSSDRGVGAGLTDTQYF. In DNA, the CDR3 is TGTGCCAGCAGCTCCGACAGGGGAGTGGGAGCGGGCCTCACAGATACGCAGTATTTT.

As regards this clone: Distinct nucleotide sequences in the sample also encode this CDR3. The V call is TRBV27, the J call TRBJ1-5; TRBD1 might be the D (5 bases). Germline loops: CDR1 MNHEY, CDR2 SMNVEV (reference sequence). Between the trimmed V and J ends, which lost 5 bases and 2 bases, there was a span of 10 bases. The CDR3 length is 14 residues. CDR3 sequence reads: CASSLGRGNQPQHF. The CDR3 DNA is TGTGCCAGCAGTCTGGGCAGGGGCAATCAGCCCCAGCATTTT.

V usage is TRBV9 and J usage is TRBJ2-2; D might be TRBD1 or TRBD2, each matching 10 bases. The CDR3 spans 15 residues. Trimming took 4 bases from V and 6 from J, leaving 16 bases between them. Germline V lookup: CDR1 SGDLS, CDR2 YYNGEE. The CDR3 is CASSTSGTGAGELFF. CDR3 sequence (DNA): TGTGCCAGCAGCACTAGCGGGACAGGGGCCGGGGAGCTGTTTTTT.

This rearrangement joins TRBV7-2 to TRBJ2-1; no clear D gene. Trimming pared 1 base from V and 0 bases from J, leaving 7 bases between. The CDR3 covers 15 residues. Germline lookup yields CDR1 SGHTA and CDR2 FQGNSA. CDR3 DNA sequence: TGTGCCAGCAGCTTAGGATTCAGCTCCTACAATGAGCAGTTCTTC. Translating it yields CASSLGFSSYNEQFF.

This clone has a handful of counts. The rearrangement joins TRBV19 to TRBJ2-2; the match to TRBD2 covers 8 bases. This CDR3 contains 14 residues. The germline gives CDR1 LNHDA, CDR2 SQIVND (reference sequence). The J segment lost 0 bases and the V segment lost 8 bases, leaving 2 bases of the junction unmatched. This CDR3 reads CASDSGANTGELFF. CDR3 bases: TGTGCCAGTGATAGCGGGGCGAACACCGGGGAGCTGTTTTTT.

The chain combines TRBV11-2 with TRBJ2-1; D is possibly TRBD1 (6 bases). V was cut by 2 bases and J by 2 bases, with 10 bases left in between. Looked up from germline, CDR1 is SGHAT and CDR2 is FQNNGV. The CDR3 has 15 amino acids. CDR3 in DNA: TGTGCCAGCAGCTTATCGTCAGGGGCCTACAATGAGCAGTTCTTC. Encoded protein: CASSLSSGAYNEQFF.

The gene calls are TRBV5-1 and TRBJ1-4, with D possibly being TRBD1 (5 bases). V lost 0 bases and J lost 6, with 12 bases in between. CDR3 length: 15 residues. Germline values: CDR1 SGHRS, CDR2 YFSETQ. DNA of the CDR3: TGCGCCAGCAGCTTGGATGGGGGGTACGATGAAAAACTGTTTTTT. Its translation: CASSLDGGYDEKLFF. Using reference TRBV5-1 and TRBJ1-4 for the parts outside the CDR3, the full variable domain is KAGVTQTPRYLIKTRGQQVTLSCSPISGHRSVSWYQQTPGQGLQFLFEYFSETQRNKGNFPGRFSGRQFSNSRSEMNVSTLELGDSALYLCASSLDGGYDEKLFFGSGTQLSVL.

CDR3 DNA sequence: TGTGCCAGCAGTTACTCGACGTCTTTAGGAAACACCATATATTTT. Translated, it gives CASSYSTSLGNTIYF. The rearrangement joins TRBV6-5 to TRBJ1-3; D not resolved. This CDR3 has 15 residues. V was cut by 0 bases and J by 4 bases, with 10 bases left in between. CDR1 and CDR2 from the germline V gene are MNHEY and SVGAGI.

The chain links TRBV6-6 to TRBJ2-7; D uncertain. Germline V gene sequence: CDR1 MNHNY, CDR2 SVGAGI (reference sequence). The length of the CDR3 is 12 residues. The ends were cut back, 2 bases at V and 2 bases at J, with 4 bases in the middle. The CDR3 DNA reads TGTGCCAGCAGTTACGGCCCCTACGAGCAGTACTTC. Protein sequence: CASSYGPYEQYF.

The table lists this clone with a count of one. The chain uses TRBV9 and TRBJ1-6; D might be TRBD1 (6 bases). V lost 4 bases, J lost 8 bases, and 16 bases lay in between. The length of the CDR3 is 15 residues. Germline loops: CDR1 SGDLS, CDR2 YYNGEE. CDR3 DNA: TGTGCCAGCAGCACCCGACAGGTTGGCGATTCACCCCTCCACTTT. Translated: CASSTRQVGDSPLHF.

This clone was seen only a few times. This sequence joins TRBV6-6 and TRBJ1-4; D is possibly TRBD1 (5 bases). Per germline, CDR1 MNHNY and CDR2 SVGAGI (reference sequence). The V gene lost 0 bases and the J gene lost 3 bases, with 8 bases spanning the gap. The CDR3 runs to 15 residues. This chain's CDR3 is CASSYSGEANEKLFF. The CDR3 bases are TGTGCCAGCAGTTACTCAGGGGAAGCTAATGAAAAACTGTTTTTT.

The J gene is TRBJ1-4, the V gene TRBV7-2; TRBD1 might be the D (6 bases). The length of the CDR3 is 15 residues. The germline CDR1 and CDR2 sequences are SGHTA and FQGNSA. Trimming stripped 1 base from V and 2 bases from J, with 8 bases between. CDR3 region: CASSLVGGTNEKLFF. The CDR3 coding sequence is TGTGCCAGCAGCTTAGTGGGGGGCACTAATGAAAAACTGTTTTTT. The full variable domain, with the rest looked up from reference TRBV7-2 and TRBJ1-4, is GAGVSQSPSNKVTEKGKDVELRCDPISGHTALYWYRQSLGQGLEFLIYFQGNSAPDKSGLPSDRFSAERTGGSVSTLTIQRTQQEDSAVYLCASSLVGGTNEKLFFGSGTQLSVL.

As to this clone: The junction departs from the called germline gene at one end, perhaps through a read error. The gene calls are TRBV10-3 and TRBJ2-2; TRBD1 matches 9 bases. Per the germline V gene, CDR1 is ENHRY and CDR2 is SYGVKD. This CDR3 region has 17 residues. CDR3 bases: TGTGCCATCAGCTTTACTGGGACAGGGAGGAACGCCGGGGAGCTGTTTTTT. Protein sequence: CAISFTGTGRNAGELFF.

This clone was observed a handful of times. DNA for the CDR3: TGCGCCAGCAGCTTGGATGGGGAGGGTCAGCCCCAGCATTTT. Translating it yields CASSLDGEGQPQHF. J is TRBJ1-5 and V is TRBV5-1; D gene ambiguous. This CDR3 has 14 residues. Trimming took off 0 bases at V and 6 bases at J, with 10 bases between the two ends. Germline lookup yields CDR1 SGHRS and CDR2 YFSETQ.

Concerning this clone: At the DNA level, this CDR3 is encoded by other sequences in the same sample as well. The chain carries TRBV4-3 and TRBJ1-1, with D uncertain. From germline, CDR1 is LGHNA and CDR2 YSLEER. V lost 0 bases, J lost 4 bases, and 9 bases lay in between. The CDR3 contains 14 residues. The CDR3 loop is CASSQDLGRTEAFF. DNA of the CDR3: TGCGCCAGCAGCCAAGATTTAGGGCGCACTGAAGCTTTCTTT.

The rearrangement joins TRBV5-1 to TRBJ1-2; D uncertain. Germline loops: CDR1 SGHRS, CDR2 YFSETQ. This CDR3 is 12 amino acids long. V gave up 4 bases and J gave up 6 bases, with 10 bases separating them. The CDR3 protein is CASSPEAHGYTF. CDR3 bases: TGCGCCAGCAGCCCTGAGGCACATGGCTACACCTTC.